Below are 23 T cell receptor beta chains sequenced from a single sample in a study of blood T cell repertoires in COVID-19. Sequencing was performed with immunoSEQ multiplex PCR; in TCRdb, only in-frame clones are kept and a portion is missing. The data contain some 110,000 clones, approximately 83% of them singletons. Sequenced: peripheral blood. The receptors originated from a woman aged 70 to 79 with acute or convalescent COVID-19.

The chain has TRBV5-1 and TRBJ1-2, with D possibly matching TRBD1 (5 bases). This CDR3 region has 15 residues. V was clipped by 0 bases and J by 7 bases, with 16 bases between them. From germline, CDR1 is SGHRS and CDR2 YFSETQ. The CDR3 nucleotides read TGCGCCAGCAGCTTGGCCTCGGGGGGAGAGGGTGGCTACACCTTC. As protein: CASSLASGGEGGYTF.

This chain links TRBV4-3 with TRBJ1-6, with 8 positions matching TRBD1. The CDR3 runs 15 residues. The V and J ends lost 0 bases and 9 bases, in that order; junction bases with no gene match: 4. The germline V gene encodes CDR1 LGHNA and CDR2 YSLEER. The CDR3 here is CASSQDLDRGSPLHF. DNA for the CDR3: TGCGCCAGCAGCCAAGATCTCGACAGGGGTTCACCCCTCCACTTT.

The chain links TRBV4-2 to TRBJ1-4, with 10 bases that match TRBD1. In germline, CDR1 is LGHNA, CDR2 YNFKEQ. The CDR3 is 14 residues long. V lost 5 bases to trimming and J lost 6 bases; unmatched junction nucleotides: 3. The CDR3 sequence: CASSRGQGHEKLFF. DNA for the CDR3: TGTGCCAGCAGCAGGGGACAGGGGCATGAAAAACTGTTTTTT.

The chain has TRBV25-1 and TRBJ1-6; D is possibly TRBD1 (5 bases). There are 17 residues in the CDR3. The germline V gene has CDR1 MGHDK and CDR2 SYGVNS. Trimming removed 1 base from V and 6 bases from J, with 16 bases in between. The DNA of the CDR3 is TGTGCCAGCAGTGAATGGGGGGGGAGTCTGAGTAATTCACCCCTCCACTTT. Translated: CASSEWGGSLSNSPLHF.

The CDR3 is CASRPGNYGYTF. The CDR3 nucleotides read TGTGCCAGCAGACCAGGGAACTATGGCTACACCTTC. The chain employs TRBV2 and TRBJ1-2; D perhaps matches TRBD1 (5 bases). Trimming took off 6 bases at V and 2 bases at J, with 7 bases between the two ends. Germline CDR1 reads SNHLY; CDR2 reads FYNNEI. The CDR3 is made up of 12 amino acids.

The chain recombines TRBV3-1 (or the pseudogene TRBV3-2) with TRBJ2-3; 8 nucleotides line up with TRBD1. V lost 0 bases, J lost 2 bases, and 7 bases stayed unmatched. This CDR3 spans 17 amino acids. Germline values: CDR1 LGHDT, CDR2 YNNKEL (reference sequence). CDR3 nucleotide sequence: TGTGCCAGCAGCCAAGATCTGAGACAGGGGATCACAGATACGCAGTATTTT. As protein: CASSQDLRQGITDTQYF.

The chain has TRBV6-6 and TRBJ2-3; D uncertain. From germline, CDR1 is MNHNY and CDR2 SVGAGI (reference sequence). Trimming removed 5 bases at V and 1 base at J, with 10 bases between. There are 14 residues in the CDR3. Here the CDR3 DNA reads TGTGCCAGCAGTCCTATTCTGGGCACAGATACGCAGTATTTT. This translates into CASSPILGTDTQYF.

The J gene is TRBJ1-2, the V gene TRBV5-1; 7 bases are shared with TRBD1. Germline CDR1 and CDR2: SGHRS and YFSETQ. This CDR3 region has 16 residues. With 0 bases clipped from V and 8 bases from J, the junction kept 13 bases outside the gene matches. CDR3 protein: CASSLVSRRQGYGYTF. The CDR3 DNA reads TGCGCCAGCAGCTTGGTAAGCCGGCGACAGGGTTACGGCTACACCTTC.

The V and J genes are TRBV14 and TRBJ1-2; the D is unclear. The germline V and J ends were trimmed by 4 bases and 8 bases, with 14 bases remaining between them. The germline V gene has CDR1 SGHDN and CDR2 FVKESK. CDR3 length equals 13 residues. CDR3 protein: CASSLTPGRGYTF. The DNA of the CDR3 is TGTGCCAGCAGCCTGACCCCCGGCAGGGGCTACACCTTC.

The rearrangement joins TRBV19 to TRBJ1-2; D remains unclear. The germline V gene has CDR1 LNHDA and CDR2 SQIVND (reference sequence). V was clipped by 0 bases and J by 4 bases, with 6 bases between them. The CDR3 is made up of 13 amino acids. CDR3 DNA sequence: TGTGCCAGTAGTATAGACAGACTCTATGGCTACACCTTC. Translating it yields CASSIDRLYGYTF.

V usage is TRBV27 and J usage is TRBJ1-1; 8 bases are shared with TRBD1. Trimming removed 3 bases from V and 6 bases from J; junction bases left unmatched: 6. The CDR3 is 14 amino acids. Germline V gene data show CDR1 as MNHEY and CDR2 as SMNVEV (reference sequence). CDR3 residues: CASSFRGLTAEAFF. CDR3 DNA: TGTGCCAGCAGTTTCAGGGGGCTTACCGCTGAAGCTTTCTTT.

The J gene is TRBJ1-1, the V gene TRBV10-1, with 7 bases matching TRBD1. V shed 7 bases, J shed 1 base, and the junction held 6 bases outside the gene matches. The V gene's germline CDR1 is WNHNN and CDR2 SYGVQD (reference sequence). This CDR3 region has 14 residues. CDR3 DNA sequence: TGCGCCAGCATAGGGGGCGCGTGGAACACTGAAGCTTTCTTT. Translated: CASIGGAWNTEAFF.

This sequence joins TRBV19 and TRBJ1-1; no clear D. CDR3 length: 14 residues. CDR1 LNHDA and CDR2 SQIVND come from the germline V gene (reference sequence). V lost 1 base to trimming and J lost 0 bases, with 6 bases between them. DNA of the CDR3: TGTGCCAGTAGTATAGTTAACTTGAACACTGAAGCTTTCTTT. Its protein product is CASSIVNLNTEAFF. The full variable domain, with the rest looked up from reference TRBV19 and TRBJ1-1, is DGGITQSPKYLFRKEGQNVTLSCEQNLNHDAMYWYRQDPGQGLRLIYYSQIVNDFQKGDIAEGYSVSREKKESFPLTVTSAQKNPTAFYLCASSIVNLNTEAFFGQGTRLTVV.

The CDR3 DNA is TGCAGCGGGGGACAGCCCAACACTGAAGCTTTCTTT. Translation gives CSGGQPNTEAFF. The chain combines TRBV29-1 with TRBJ1-1; 7 nucleotides match TRBD1. CDR1 and CDR2 from the germline V gene are SQVTM and ANQGSEA. Losses at the gene ends were 7 bases for V and 2 bases for J; bases not matched to a gene: 4. This CDR3 has 12 amino acids.

This clone was observed a handful of times. J is TRBJ1-2 and V is TRBV15; D may be TRBD1 (5 bases). The CDR3 sequence is 15 residues long. V shed 3 bases and J shed 3 bases, with 14 bases lying between them. Germline CDR1 and CDR2: LNHNV and YYDKDF (reference sequence). The CDR3 region has the DNA TGTGCCACCAGCAGGGGTGGTGGGGGGGACTATGGCTACACCTTC. Its translation is CATSRGGGGDYGYTF.

This rearrangement joins TRBV20-1 to TRBJ1-2; no clear D. The germline CDR1 and CDR2 sequences are DFQATT and SNEGSKA (reference sequence). CDR3 length equals 11 residues. Trimming took 8 bases from V and 8 from J, leaving 15 bases between them. The CDR3 nucleotides are TGCAGTCCATGGACTGCGGACGGCTACACCTTC. Its protein product is CSPWTADGYTF.

J is TRBJ1-5 and V is TRBV7-2; 8 bases are a match to TRBD1. The CDR3 runs to 15 residues. In germline, CDR1 is SGHTA, CDR2 FQGNSA. After removal of 3 bases from V and 6 bases from J, the junction contained 7 bases not matched to a gene. The CDR3 DNA sequence: TGTGCCAGCAGCTTGGGGCAGGGGGCGGGTCAGCCCCAGCATTTT. Translated: CASSLGQGAGQPQHF. Together with reference TRBV7-2 and TRBJ1-5, the CDR3 gives the full variable domain: GAGVSQSPSNKVTEKGKDVELRCDPISGHTALYWYRQSLGQGLEFLIYFQGNSAPDKSGLPSDRFSAERTGGSVSTLTIQRTQQEDSAVYLCASSLGQGAGQPQHFGDGTRLSIL.

The V call is TRBV23-1, the J call TRBJ1-2, with D possibly being TRBD1 (5 bases). TRBV23-1 is annotated as an ORF whose role is uncertain. V shed 8 bases and J shed 2 bases, with 18 bases lying between them. The CDR3 has 15 residues. CDR3 in amino acids: CASPRYRQGNYGYTF. DNA of the CDR3: TGCGCCAGCCCTAGGTACCGGCAGGGAAACTATGGCTACACCTTC.

The chain links TRBV14 to TRBJ1-2; TRBD1 matches 7 bases. The CDR3 contains 14 residues. In germline, CDR1 is SGHDN, CDR2 FVKESK. The trim removed 2 bases at V and 8 bases at J, leaving 8 bases unmatched. The CDR3 DNA sequence: TGTGCCAGCAGCCAATCGCGACAGGGCTACGGCTACACCTTC. This translates into CASSQSRQGYGYTF. Variable domain in full (rest from reference TRBV14 and TRBJ1-2): EAGVTQFPSHSVIEKGQTVTLRCDPISGHDNLYWYRRVMGKEIKFLLHFVKESKQDESGMPNNRFLAERTGGTYSTLKVQPAELEDSGVYFCASSQSRQGYGYTFGSGTRLTVV.

This rearrangement joins TRBV24-1 to TRBJ2-2, with TRBD1 matching over 7 bases. This CDR3 has 16 residues. Germline V CDR1 and CDR2: KGHDR, SFDVKD. The ends lost 3 bases at V and 5 bases at J; junction bases unmatched: 8. CDR3 residues: CATSDPSRGRTGELFF. The CDR3 DNA follows: TGTGCCACCAGTGATCCCTCCAGGGGGAGAACCGGGGAGCTGTTTTTT.

The chain couples TRBV29-1 to TRBJ2-7; 11 bases agree with TRBD1. The CDR3 has 14 amino acids. Germline values: CDR1 SQVTM, CDR2 ANQGSEA. After removal of 6 bases from V and 1 base from J, the junction contained 5 bases not matched to a gene. This CDR3 reads CSVGGQGDSYEQYF. The CDR3 DNA is TGCAGCGTCGGGGGACAGGGGGATTCCTACGAGCAGTACTTC.

The CDR3 spells CASSLDTYYGYTF. The CDR3 DNA reads TGTGCCAGCAGCTTAGACACATACTATGGCTACACCTTC. This chain uses TRBV7-8 with TRBJ1-2; unclear D gene. V lost 1 base and J lost 3, with 6 bases in between. This CDR3 spans 13 amino acids. Germline CDR1 SGHVS, CDR2 FQNEAQ. Full variable domain (missing parts from reference TRBV7-8 and TRBJ1-2): GAGVSQSPRYKVAKRGQDVALRCDPISGHVSLFWYQQALGQGPEFLTYFQNEAQLDKSGLPSDRFFAERPEGSVSTLKIQRTQQEDSAVYLCASSLDTYYGYTFGSGTRLTVV.

This clone was observed a few times. The V gene is TRBV5-8, the J gene TRBJ2-5; 8 bases align to TRBD2. This CDR3 has 15 amino acids. V shed 4 bases, J shed 7 bases, and the junction held 12 bases outside the gene matches. CDR1 and CDR2 (germline): SGHTS, YDEGEE. Here the CDR3 reads CASSGGGPFLGTQYF. CDR3 sequence (DNA): TGTGCCAGCAGCGGCGGGGGGCCGTTTTTAGGGACCCAGTACTTC.